This TCR beta chain was captured by sequencing in a study of blood T cell repertoires in COVID-19. This CDR3 has 15 residues. The J segment lost 0 bases and the V segment lost 6 bases, leaving 6 bases of the junction unmatched. Per germline, CDR1 MNHEY and CDR2 SVGAGI. Measured with immunoSEQ multiplex PCR; TCRdb has only the in-frame clones, and not every one. Altogether 200,000 to 250,000 clones are present, roughly four fifths being singletons, with the ten largest covering roughly 3.5%. The chain uses TRBV6-5 and TRBJ2-3; 7 bases are a match to TRBD2. What was sequenced was PBMCs or T cells enriched from blood (not recorded which). The receptor was isolated from a woman in her sixties or seventies who had recovered from COVID-19. CDR3 DNA sequence: TGTGCCAGCAGCCGAAGCGGGATGAGCACAGATACGCAGTATTTT. Its protein is CASSRSGMSTDTQYF.